Listed below are T cell receptor beta chains from one sample, sequenced in a study of siplizumab effects on memory and regulatory T cells. Data came from immunoSEQ multiplex PCR; TCRdb stores just in-frame clones and leaves some out. The sample shows about 97,000 clones, around 90% of them seen only once. The sample was non-Treg CD4+ T cells sorted from blood. These receptors were taken from a human donor in good health. CDR3s include the opening cysteine and the closing phenylalanine or tryptophan. A D gene is named only where the DNA matches it firmly. Not all rows give a size; the values are once, few, many and, for expanded clones, a class.

clone_size	d_call	v_call	j_call	cdr3_nt	cdr3_aa
-	-	TRBV19	TRBJ1-5	TGTGCCAGTAGTATTGCGGTCTCGCCCCAGCATTTT	CASSIAVSPQHF
-	TRBD2	TRBV14	TRBJ2-1	TGTGCCAGCAGCCATTTTCTAGCGGGAGGATCCTACAATGAGCAGTTCTTC	CASSHFLAGGSYNEQFF
-	-	TRBV29-1	TRBJ2-1	TGCAGCGTTGAAGATCGTTTGCGGGCGGGATGGCAGTTCTTC	CSVEDRLRAGWQFF
-	-	TRBV10-2	TRBJ1-3	TGCGCCAGCAGTGACTCCGGGGCCAACTCTGGAAACACCATATATTTT	CASSDSGANSGNTIYF
-	-	TRBV11-2	TRBJ2-1	TGTGCCAGCAGCTCGAGGGGGGCAGGACCCCATGAGCAGTTCTTC	CASSSRGAGPHEQFF
-	-	TRBV5-1	TRBJ2-1	TGCGCCAGCAGCTTGGACGGAGGGGGCGGCTACAATGAGCAGTTCTTC	CASSLDGGGGYNEQFF
-	TRBD2	TRBV11-2	TRBJ2-3	TGTGCCAGCAGCTTAAGACCCACTAGCGGGAGGGTCACAGATACGCAGTATTTT	CASSLRPTSGRVTDTQYF
-	-	TRBV29-1	TRBJ2-1	TGCAGCGCCTACAGGGACTACAATGAGCAGTTCTTC	CSAYRDYNEQFF
-	-	TRBV19	TRBJ2-5	TGTGCCAGTAGGGCAGGGGGGCAGGAGACCCAGTACTTC	CASRAGGQETQYF
-	-	TRBV7-9	TRBJ2-7	TGTGCCAGCAGCTTATCCGGGGTCACCTACGAGCAGTACTTC	CASSLSGVTYEQYF
-	TRBD1	TRBV5-1	TRBJ1-2	TGCGCCAGCAGCTTGACCGCGGGACACCCAGGGGGCTATGGCTACACCTTC	CASSLTAGHPGGYGYTF
-	-	TRBV7-3	TRBJ2-2	TGTGCCAGCAGCTCCAACTTCGGAGCCGGGGAGCTGTTTTTT	CASSSNFGAGELFF
once	-	TRBV25-1	TRBJ1-1	TGTGCCAGCAGTGGGACCGGGACGGGAGAAGCTTTCTTT	CASSGTGTGEAFF
-	TRBD1	TRBV4-3	TRBJ2-3	TGCGCCAGCAGCCAAGATGCCACAGGGGGTGCAGATACGCAGTATTTT	CASSQDATGGADTQYF
-	-	TRBV2	TRBJ2-2	TGTGCCAGCAGGCCGTCCGGGACTAACACCGGGGAGCTGTTTTTT	CASRPSGTNTGELFF
-	TRBD2	TRBV19	TRBJ2-4	TGTGCCAGTAGTATGAGGACTAGCGGGAGAGACATTCAGTACTTC	CASSMRTSGRDIQYF
-	-	TRBV6-1	TRBJ1-5	TGTGCCAGCAGTGAAGCCTCCTTCAGCAATCAGCCCCAGCATTTT	CASSEASFSNQPQHF
-	-	TRBV30	TRBJ2-7	TGTGCCTGGAGTGTACTGTCCTACGAGCAGTACTTC	CAWSVLSYEQYF
-	-	TRBV27	TRBJ2-1	TGTGCCAGCATCGGCTACAATGAGCAGTTCTTC	CASIGYNEQFF
-	-	TRBV7-2	TRBJ2-1	TGTGCCAGCAGCTTACATCGTTTGCCCTACAATGAGCAGTTCTTC	CASSLHRLPYNEQFF
-	TRBD2	TRBV7-3	TRBJ2-7	TGTGCCAGCAGCCCGCTTCCGGGAGGGGAGTACGAGCAGTACTTC	CASSPLPGGEYEQYF
-	-	TRBV29-1	TRBJ2-3	TGCAGCGTTGAATTGGGGGGAGATACGCAGTATTTT	CSVELGGDTQYF
few	-	TRBV28	TRBJ1-1	TGTGCCAGCAGTTTATCAGGGAGGGACACTGAAGCTTTCTTT	CASSLSGRDTEAFF
-	-	TRBV29-1	TRBJ2-1	TGCAGCGTGAAGGACCGGGGGTTATTGTATGAGCAGTTCTTC	CSVKDRGLLYEQFF
-	TRBD1	TRBV5-4	TRBJ1-1	TGTGCCAGCAGCAACGGGACAGCCCGAGCTTTCTTT	CASSNGTARAFF